This section outlines one TCR beta chain sequence together with its context. Germline V gene sequence: CDR1 SEHNR, CDR2 FQNEAQ (reference sequence). V dropped 5 bases and J dropped 5 bases, with 19 bases sitting between them. CDR3 length: 16 residues. This sample is drawn from a study of technical replicates of blood from a few donors. The data were produced by immunoSEQ multiplex PCR, yet TCRdb's version contains in-frame clones alone and is incomplete. The repertoire holds about 83,000 clones, with around 92% as singletons. The sample was T cells isolated from PBMCs. The rearrangement joins TRBV7-9 to TRBJ2-1; TRBD1 is a possible D gene (5 bases). The origin of this receptor is a human donor in good health. CDR3 amino acids: CASSPPSRAVDNEQFF. The DNA of the CDR3 is TGTGCCAGCAGCCCCCCTTCCAGGGCAGTGGACAATGAGCAGTTCTTC.